This entry is about one T cell receptor beta chain. The entry originates in a study of blood T cell repertoires in COVID-19. Study-level background: Spain, Italy and the United States supplied samples that represented acute and convalescent COVID-19. In each case, the material was cDNA or gDNA derived from T cells, B-cell-depleted T cells, or PBMCs.

Per the study methods: Using reference gene primer amplification, nucleated cell counts were estimated. The method was immunoSEQ multiplex PCR; TCRdb's version includes in-frame clones alone and lacks a portion of them. That table gives V, J and clone size, and the DNA gave D and trimming. This table holds approximately 220,000 clones, under 90% found once. This receptor was identified in a man aged 45 to 65 with acute or convalescent COVID-19. Material: peripheral blood.

The CDR3 reads CASLRGQGPYGYTF. CDR3 bases: TGTGCCAGTCTAAGGGGACAGGGTCCCTATGGCTACACCTTC. This chain uses TRBV2 with TRBJ1-2; 9 bases are a match to TRBD1. Germline V lookup: CDR1 SNHLY, CDR2 FYNNEI. J was trimmed by 4 bases and V by 9 bases; bases with no gene match: 9. This CDR3 is built from 14 residues. The full variable domain, its missing parts supplied by reference TRBV2 and TRBJ1-2, is EPEVTQTPSHQVTQMGQEVILRCVPISNHLYFYWYRQILGQKVEFLVSFYNNEISEKSEIFDDQFSVERPDGSNFTLKIRSTKLEDSAMYFCASLRGQGPYGYTFGSGTRLTVV.